The source of this T cell receptor beta chain is a study of OX40 agonist ivuxolimab in advanced cancers. On the study more broadly: Ivuxolimab is a fully human IgG2 antibody that activates OX40 (CD134). General study points: CD4+ and CD8+ blood T cells expanded clonally by week 6 at 0.1 to 3.0 mg/kg.

The J segment lost 6 bases and the V segment lost 9 bases, leaving 12 bases of the junction unmatched. Germline CDR1 SNHLY, CDR2 FYNNEI. The CDR3 length is 15 residues. Remarks on this clone: As yet, its antigen is unknown.

Data came from immunoSEQ multiplex PCR; TCRdb stores just in-frame clones and leaves some out. The sample has around 77,000 clones, 85% to 95% seen once. This specimen was CD4+ or CD8+ T cells sorted from blood, taken in a trial of the OX40 agonist ivuxolimab. This TCR derives from an adult with an advanced solid tumor such as melanoma, head and neck, liver or kidney cancer. This chain joins TRBV2 and TRBJ2-1, with 9 nucleotides matching TRBD2. DNA of the CDR3: TGTGCCAGTGCGGCGGGGACTAGCAGCGGCAATGAGCAGTTCTTC. Translating gives CASAAGTSSGNEQFF.